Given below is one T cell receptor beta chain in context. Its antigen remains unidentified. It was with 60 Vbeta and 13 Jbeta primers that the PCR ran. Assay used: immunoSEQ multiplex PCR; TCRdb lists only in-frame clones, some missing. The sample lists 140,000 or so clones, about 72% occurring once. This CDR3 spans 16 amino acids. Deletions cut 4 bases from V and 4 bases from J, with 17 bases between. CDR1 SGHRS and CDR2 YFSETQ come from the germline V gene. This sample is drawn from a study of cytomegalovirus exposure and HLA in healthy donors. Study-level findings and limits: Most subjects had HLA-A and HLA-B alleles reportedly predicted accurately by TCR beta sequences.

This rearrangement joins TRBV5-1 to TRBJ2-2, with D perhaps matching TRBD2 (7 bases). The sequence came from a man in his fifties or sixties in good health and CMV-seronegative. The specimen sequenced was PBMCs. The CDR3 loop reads CASSTGGGGGTGELFF. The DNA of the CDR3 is TGCGCCAGCAGCACTGGCGGGGGCGGGGGCACCGGGGAGCTGTTTTTT.